This entry lists 23 T cell receptor beta chains sequenced from one sample in a study of T cells after yellow fever vaccination. MiXCR, applied by TCRdb to the 5' RACE reads, yields one record per CDR3 protein. The sample gives just under 600,000 distinct CDR3 sequences, around an eighth of which show up once; over 13% is in the top ten. The sequenced sample was PBMCs, obtained on the day of the yellow fever booster vaccination. Receptors originate from a man between 25 and 39 years old who received the YFV17D yellow fever vaccine.

This clonotype was observed a handful of times. The rearrangement uses TRBV6-1 and TRBJ2-1; no firm D call. Trimming pared 3 bases from V and 0 bases from J, leaving 9 bases between. The germline V gene encodes CDR1 MNHNS and CDR2 SASEGT. The CDR3 covers 15 residues. CDR3 residues: CASSDDARSYNEQFF. The CDR3, as DNA: TGTGCCAGCAGTGATGACGCCCGCTCCTACAATGAGCAGTTCTTC.

This clonotype was counted many times. The chain recombines TRBV6-5 with TRBJ2-1, with a tentative D call TRBD2 (6 bases). Trimming took off 5 bases at V and 8 bases at J, with 13 bases between the two ends. This CDR3 has 13 amino acids. CDR1 MNHEY and CDR2 SVGAGI come from the germline V gene. The CDR3 DNA is TGTGCCAGCAGTCCGACTAGGGAGCATGAGCAGTTCTTC. Protein sequence: CASSPTREHEQFF.

This clonotype was seen at least ten times. The chain has TRBV12-3 or TRBV12-4 and TRBJ1-5; D is unresolved. Trimming pared 1 base from V and 2 bases from J, leaving 9 bases between. The CDR3 extends over 15 amino acids. This CDR3 is CASSLGLTGNQPQHF. In DNA, the CDR3 is TGTGCCAGCAGTTTAGGGTTAACAGGCAATCAGCCCCAGCATTTT.

The V call is TRBV11-2, the J call TRBJ2-5; perhaps TRBD1 as D (6 bases). Germline-derived CDR1 and CDR2 are SGHAT and FQNNGV. The V and J ends lost 3 bases and 3 bases respectively, with 11 bases between them. There are 14 residues in the CDR3. CDR3 in amino acids: CASSLTGLEETQYF. The DNA for the CDR3 is TGTGCCAGCAGCTTGACAGGCTTAGAAGAGACCCAGTACTTC.

This clonotype was seen a handful of times. The chain has TRBV13 and TRBJ1-1; a weak D match, TRBD1 (5 bases). The germline gives CDR1 PRHDT, CDR2 FYEKMQ (reference sequence). Trimming stripped 8 bases from V and 3 bases from J, with 19 bases between. The CDR3 runs to 15 residues. The CDR3 coding sequence is TGTGCCAGCTACCGGACCGGGGCGTTGGACACTGAAGCTTTCTTT. This translates into CASYRTGALDTEAFF.

This clonotype was seen a few times. V usage is TRBV5-1 and J usage is TRBJ1-4; the D gene is possibly TRBD1 (5 bases). Trimming took off 3 bases at V and 2 bases at J, with 14 bases between the two ends. Germline V gives CDR1 SGHRS, CDR2 YFSETQ. The CDR3 sequence is 16 residues long. The CDR3 DNA is TGCGCCAGCAGCTCCGGGTCTCAGGGCACTAATGAAAAACTGTTTTTT. Protein: CASSSGSQGTNEKLFF.

This clonotype was seen a handful of times. V and J are TRBV4-3 and TRBJ2-6; 7 positions agree with TRBD2. Germline values: CDR1 LGHNA, CDR2 YSLEER. This CDR3 has 18 amino acids. V was clipped by 4 bases and J by 0 bases; unmatched bases: 9. The CDR3 nucleotides read TGCGCCAGCAGCCGGGAGCGAACTAGCGACTCTGGGGCCAACGTCCTGACTTTC. Translating it yields CASSRERTSDSGANVLTF.

V usage is TRBV12-3 or TRBV12-4 and J usage is TRBJ2-1; either TRBD1 or TRBD2 may fit D (5 bases each). V was cut by 5 bases and J by 8 bases, with 16 bases left in between. The CDR3 is 14 residues long. CDR3 nucleotide sequence: TGTGCCAGCAGTCGTACTGGGACGTACGATGAGCAGTTCTTC. It is translated as CASSRTGTYDEQFF.

This clonotype was recorded many times. The junction does not match germline at one end; this may be a read error. The chain carries TRBV7-2 and TRBJ2-4, with D possibly matching TRBD2 (5 bases). Germline loops: CDR1 SGHTA, CDR2 FQGNSA. This CDR3 is 13 amino acids long. The CDR3 protein is CASNTNRADPRDF. In DNA form, the CDR3 reads TGTGCCAGCAACACAAATAGAGCGGACCCAAGGGACTTC.

V and J are TRBV6-1 and TRBJ2-1; D unresolved. V was pared by 1 base and J by 4 bases, with 14 bases between. The length of the CDR3 is 16 residues. Germline CDR1 MNHNS, CDR2 SASEGT. The DNA for the CDR3 is TGTGCCAGCAGTGAAGGTTATAGGGCGATGTACAATGAGCAGTTCTTC. Protein sequence: CASSEGYRAMYNEQFF.

There are a few counts of this clonotype. This chain links TRBV7-9 with TRBJ2-7; 10 positions match TRBD2. Germline values: CDR1 SEHNR, CDR2 FQNEAQ (reference sequence). The ends lost 2 bases at V and 5 bases at J; junction bases unmatched: 3. CDR3 length equals 14 residues. The CDR3 is CASSLLAGANEQYF. For the CDR3, the DNA is TGTGCCAGCAGCTTACTAGCGGGAGCCAACGAGCAGTACTTC. Full variable domain (missing parts from reference TRBV7-9 and TRBJ2-7): DTGVSQNPRHKITKRGQNVTFRCDPISEHNRLYWYRQTLGQGPEFLTYFQNEAQLEKSRLLSDRFSAERPKGSFSTLEIQRTEQGDSAMYLCASSLLAGANEQYFGPGTRLTVT.

This clonotype was seen a handful of times. The chain uses TRBV12-3 or TRBV12-4 and TRBJ2-7; unclear D gene. The CDR3 has 14 residues. Trimming pared 2 bases from V and 1 base from J, leaving 9 bases between. The CDR3 sequence is CASSLILFSYEQYF. CDR3 in DNA: TGTGCCAGCAGTTTAATCCTGTTTTCCTACGAGCAGTACTTC.

This clonotype was counted only a few times. The rearrangement joins TRBV20-1 to TRBJ2-1; the match to TRBD2 covers 9 bases. Germline CDR1 is DFQATT and CDR2 is SNEGSKA (reference sequence). V trimming: 5 bases; J trimming: 8 bases; junction bases outside the gene matches: 10. This CDR3 contains 14 residues. Written as DNA, the CDR3 is TGCAGTGCTCTTCATCTAGCGGGGCGGGATGAGCAGTTCTTC. This encodes CSALHLAGRDEQFF.

V usage is TRBV12-3 or TRBV12-4 and J usage is TRBJ2-7; 7 nucleotides line up with TRBD2. The CDR3 covers 14 residues. After removal of 7 bases from V and 2 bases from J, the junction contained 8 bases not matched to a gene. The CDR3 DNA follows: TGTGCCAGCACCTTGACTAGCAGCACCTACGAGCAGTACTTC. Translating it yields CASTLTSSTYEQYF.

The sample holds a few counts of this clonotype. The genes are TRBV20-1 and TRBJ1-2; no reliable D call. The CDR3 is 15 amino acids. V lost 0 bases, J lost 7 bases, and 18 bases lay in between. The germline V gene has CDR1 DFQATT and CDR2 SNEGSKA (reference sequence). CDR3 region: CSARDRAALGPGYTF. CDR3 in DNA: TGCAGTGCTAGAGATCGCGCGGCGTTAGGACCTGGCTACACCTTC.

The J gene is TRBJ2-4, the V gene TRBV27; 10 bases fit TRBD2. Germline CDR1 MNHEY, CDR2 SMNVEV (reference sequence). The V and J ends lost 6 bases and 0 bases, in that order; junction bases with no gene match: 8. This CDR3 spans 17 amino acids. CDR3 sequence: CASRSGTSALAKNIQYF. The CDR3 bases are TGTGCCAGCAGATCCGGGACTAGCGCCCTAGCCAAAAACATTCAGTACTTC.

The CDR3 DNA reads TGTGCCAGCAGGGGAGTTAGGGACACCGGGGAGCTGTTTTTT. It encodes CASRGVRDTGELFF. The V and J genes are TRBV6-1 and TRBJ2-2, with D perhaps matching TRBD2 (5 bases). V was cut by 6 bases and J by 3 bases, with 11 bases left in between. This CDR3 is built from 14 residues. From germline, CDR1 is MNHNS and CDR2 SASEGT.

This clonotype was seen many times. The chain carries TRBV7-8 and TRBJ2-1, with a tentative D call TRBD2 (5 bases). V lost 3 bases, J lost 1 base, and 10 bases lay in between. CDR3 size: 15 residues. Germline loops: CDR1 SGHVS, CDR2 FQNEAQ. The CDR3 bases are TGTGCCAGCAGCTTTTCTTCGGGGTCCTACAATGAGCAGTTCTTC. Translating gives CASSFSSGSYNEQFF.

This clonotype has just a few counts. This CDR3 reads CASSALAAETQYF. The DNA for the CDR3 is TGTGCCAGCAGTGCTCTCGCGGCGGAGACCCAGTACTTC. V gene TRBV25-1 combines with J gene TRBJ2-5; D not certain. The CDR3 covers 13 residues. The germline V gene has CDR1 MGHDK and CDR2 SYGVNS. V was trimmed by 4 bases and J by 5 bases, leaving 11 bases between them.

The V and J genes are TRBV3-1 and TRBJ2-7, with D perhaps TRBD2 (6 bases). The CDR3 sequence is 16 residues long. Trimming left V 4 bases short and J 2 bases short, with 18 bases between. Germline-derived CDR1 and CDR2 are LGHDT and YNNKEL (reference sequence). The CDR3, as DNA: TGTGCCAGCAGCCTCCACCCGGGACTGAGGCCCTACGAGCAGTACTTC. This gives the protein CASSLHPGLRPYEQYF.

CDR3 bases: TGTGCCAGCAGCCTGGACGGGCAGTTAAATTCACCCCTCCACTTT. This gives the protein CASSLDGQLNSPLHF. The V gene is TRBV13, the J gene TRBJ1-6; D is unclear. The CDR3 is 15 residues long. V lost 5 bases, J lost 7 bases, and 15 bases lay in between. Germline V gene sequence: CDR1 PRHDT, CDR2 FYEKMQ (reference sequence).

This clonotype was picked up a small number of times. One end of the junction fails to match germline, which may point to a read error. This chain links TRBV6-2 or TRBV6-3 with TRBJ2-7; 8 bases match TRBD2. Germline lookup yields CDR1 MNHEY and CDR2 SVGEGT. The length of the CDR3 is 15 residues. CDR3 protein: CASNYGAGVTYEQYF. Here the CDR3 DNA reads TGTGCCAGCAATTACGGAGCGGGGGTTACGTACGAGCAGTACTTC.

This clonotype was detected a few times. This chain uses TRBV27 with TRBJ2-1; the D gene is possibly TRBD2 (6 bases). The V gene's germline CDR1 is MNHEY and CDR2 SMNVEV (reference sequence). Trimming cost V 6 bases and J 1 base, with 10 bases left between them. The CDR3 has 14 amino acids. The CDR3 sequence is CASSRETSYNEQFF. In DNA, the CDR3 is TGTGCCAGCAGCCGGGAGACTTCCTACAATGAGCAGTTCTTC.